This paragraph reports one TCR beta chain. In the original workflow: Amplification of reference gene primers provided the estimated nucleated cell counts. The table came from immunoSEQ multiplex PCR; TCRdb's copy has only in-frame clones and leaves some out. V, J and clone size are taken as reported in that table, and D and trimming were inferred from the DNA itself. The sample shows approximately 37,000 clones, about 91% of them seen only once. The data originate from a study of blood T cell repertoires in COVID-19. On the study more broadly: Acute-phase and convalescent COVID-19 samples originated in the United States, Italy and Spain.

Trimming removed 4 bases from V and 2 bases from J; junction bases left unmatched: 1. Per germline, CDR1 LGHNA and CDR2 YSLEER. The CDR3 contains 13 residues. The chain has TRBV4-3 and TRBJ2-5, with 7 bases lining up with TRBD1. Input material: peripheral blood. The clonotype comes from a woman older than 75 with acute or convalescent COVID-19. The DNA for the CDR3 is TGCGCCAGCAGCCTGGGACAGCAAGAGACCCAGTACTTC. It is translated as CASSLGQQETQYF.